This T cell receptor (beta chain) is from a study of neurological immune-mediated disorders. Study results and caveats: HTLV-1-associated myelopathy had the most TCR clonal expansion, while multiple sclerosis had the least, a level that fell below healthy controls.

As to this clonotype: Its antigen remains unidentified.

Germline CDR1 reads MNHEY; CDR2 reads SVGEGT. V lost 6 bases and J lost 6, with 28 bases in between. There are 18 residues in the CDR3. Time point noted: technical triplicate 2. Sorted libraries used over 800,000 CD4+ or CD8+ T cells. The team produced cDNA through 5'RACE using 10-nucleotide random UMIs. In every sequencing run, more than 170 million TCR-beta sequences were generated from 15-18 subjects. Each CDR3 protein gets one entry after TCRdb re-called the 5' RACE reads with MiXCR. The sample has 30,000 or so distinct CDR3 sequences, roughly 15% seen once. This clonotype originated in a female donor with HTLV-1-associated myelopathy (HAM/TSP). The chain uses TRBV6-2 or TRBV6-3 and TRBJ2-3, with TRBD2 as a possible D gene (5 bases). Sequencing input: CD4+ T cells from blood. In DNA, the CDR3 is TGTGCCAGCAGCATTGGGCAGCGGATTACTCCTCGCAGGGATACGCAGTATTTT. This encodes CASSIGQRITPRRDTQYF.